These 20 T cell receptor beta chains were sequenced from one sample in a study of regulatory T cells in long-lasting Graves disease. The authors built TCR beta libraries using iRepertoire HTBI primers and Arm-PCR of CDR3 regions. TCRdb fed the multiplex PCR reads into MiXCR, producing one record per CDR3 protein. The sample carries 400,000 to 550,000 distinct CDR3 sequences, roughly 15% recorded once. Time point specified: newly diagnosed GD, antithyroid drugs for less than 3 months. There was RNA extracted from PBMCs, and the TCR library was made from it. The sample was also reused in another study, on T cells in Graves' hyperthyroidism and ophthalmopathy.

Sequences were derived from peripheral blood mononuclear cells (PBMCs), sampled at new diagnosis, from a patient treated with antithyroid drugs. All receptors derive from a woman in her twenties or thirties with Graves disease.

There are many counts of this clonotype. The rearrangement joins TRBV3-1 to TRBJ2-1; D uncertain. The V gene lost 6 bases and the J gene lost 4 bases, with 7 bases spanning the gap. The CDR3 is 12 residues long. The germline gives CDR1 LGHDT, CDR2 YNNKEL (reference sequence). The CDR3 reads CASSPYYNEQFF. CDR3 DNA sequence: TGTGCCAGCAGTCCATATTACAATGAGCAGTTCTTC.

This clonotype was detected many times. The gene calls are TRBV28 and TRBJ2-1, with 8 bases fitting TRBD2. The CDR3 is 15 residues long. The V and J ends lost 2 bases and 2 bases, in that order; junction bases with no gene match: 2. Germline lookup yields CDR1 MDHEN and CDR2 SYDVKM. CDR3 in DNA: TGTGCCAGCAGTTTACCAGCGGGAGCCTACAATGAGCAGTTCTTC. It encodes CASSLPAGAYNEQFF.

This clonotype was seen a few times. V gene TRBV5-1 combines with J gene TRBJ2-3, with D possibly TRBD2 on 6 matching bases. The J call could be wrong; TRBJ2-5 is a better fit for the DNA end. CDR3 length: 14 residues. Per germline, CDR1 SGHRS and CDR2 YFSETQ. The CDR3 region has the DNA TGCGCCAGCAGCTTACGGCCGGGAGTAGAGACCCAGTACTTC. Amino acid sequence: CASSLRPGVETQYF.

This clonotype was seen repeatedly, ten times or more. The genes are TRBV28 and TRBJ2-1, with 7 nucleotides matching TRBD1. Trimming at V came to 8 bases and at J to 10 bases, leaving 5 bases not matched to a gene. The germline V gene has CDR1 MDHEN and CDR2 SYDVKM. This CDR3 is 11 amino acids long. The DNA of the CDR3 is TGTGCCAGCGGCAAGACAGGGGAGCAGTTCTTC. Translation: CASGKTGEQFF.

The chain joins TRBV4-1 to TRBJ2-2; TRBD1 matches 9 bases. The germline gives CDR1 MGHRA, CDR2 YSYEKL. The CDR3 contains 15 residues. The V and J ends lost 2 bases and 4 bases, in that order; junction bases with no gene match: 2. The CDR3 region is CASSQRGQGTGELFF. The CDR3 region has the DNA TGCGCCAGCAGCCAAAGGGGACAGGGCACCGGGGAGCTGTTTTTT.

This clonotype was seen at least ten times. The CDR3 spells CASSPLHFYGETQYF. CDR3 nucleotides: TGTGCCAGCAGTCCCCTCCATTTTTACGGGGAGACCCAGTACTTC. The genes are TRBV28 and TRBJ2-5; D is undetermined. Trimming left V 5 bases short and J 5 bases short, with 18 bases between. Germline-derived CDR1 and CDR2 are MDHEN and SYDVKM. The CDR3 is 15 residues long.

CDR3 DNA sequence: TGTGCCAGCAGTTACGGCAGAGTCTTCATCAATGAGCAGTTCTTC. This gives the protein CASSYGRVFINEQFF. The chain joins TRBV6-2 or TRBV6-3 to TRBJ2-1; D is ambiguous. The V end lost 2 bases, the J end lost 6 bases, and 14 bases lay between the germline ends. The CDR3 covers 15 residues. Germline V gene lookup returns CDR1 MNHEY and CDR2 SVGEGT.

V and J are TRBV9 and TRBJ2-1; 9 bases match TRBD1. V lost 3 bases to trimming and J lost 5 bases; unmatched junction nucleotides: 3. Germline loops: CDR1 SGDLS, CDR2 YYNGEE. CDR3 size: 14 residues. The DNA for the CDR3 is TGTGCCAGCAGCGCGGACAGGGGCAACAATGAGCAGTTCTTC. As protein: CASSADRGNNEQFF.

This clonotype was observed at least ten times. The chain is built from TRBV28 and TRBJ1-5; D gene uncertain. Germline loops: CDR1 MDHEN, CDR2 SYDVKM. This CDR3 has 14 residues. Trimming removed 8 bases from V and 8 bases from J, with 19 bases in between. This CDR3 reads CASPKSTPQEPQHF. The CDR3 DNA reads as TGTGCCAGCCCAAAATCAACACCCCAAGAGCCCCAGCATTTT. The full variable domain, its missing parts supplied by reference TRBV28 and TRBJ1-5, is DVKVTQSSRYLVKRTGEKVFLECVQDMDHENMFWYRQDPGLGLRLIYFSYDVKMKEKGDIPEGYSVSREKKERFSLILESASTNQTSMYLCASPKSTPQEPQHFGDGTRLSIL.

The sample holds many counts of this clonotype. The V call is TRBV18, the J call TRBJ2-1; D may be TRBD1 (7 bases). This CDR3 contains 17 residues. V was trimmed by 4 bases and J by 2 bases, leaving 18 bases between them. The germline V gene encodes CDR1 KGHSH and CDR2 LQKENI. In nucleotides, the CDR3 is TGTGCCAGCTCACGATCAGGGGGGTCCCTCCCCTACAATGAGCAGTTCTTC. It yields the protein CASSRSGGSLPYNEQFF.

This clonotype was observed at least ten times. CDR3 sequence reads: CATSRIHVPEAFF. The CDR3 coding sequence is TGTGCCACCAGCAGAATCCATGTCCCTGAAGCTTTCTTT. The chain is built from TRBV15 and TRBJ1-1; D is uncertain. From germline, CDR1 is LNHNV and CDR2 YYDKDF (reference sequence). V was trimmed by 2 bases and J by 6 bases, leaving 10 bases between them. The CDR3 runs to 13 residues.

This clonotype was recorded many times. The CDR3 nucleotides read TGTGCCAGCAGTTACTCGCGGCATTTAGTCTGGAAGTCAGATACGCAGTATTTT. Translated: CASSYSRHLVWKSDTQYF. The genes are TRBV6-6 and TRBJ2-3, with D unclear. The CDR3 has 18 amino acids. CDR1 is MNHNY and CDR2 is SVGAGI in the germline V gene (reference sequence). Trimming removed 0 bases at V and 4 bases at J, with 20 bases between.

V and J are TRBV5-1 and TRBJ2-3; D not resolved. This CDR3 is built from 14 residues. The V end lost 0 bases, the J end lost 3 bases, and 8 bases lay between the germline ends. CDR1 and CDR2 (germline): SGHRS, YFSETQ. The CDR3 loop is CASSLGQATDTQYF. The CDR3 DNA reads as TGCGCCAGCAGCTTGGGGCAAGCAACAGATACGCAGTATTTT. Full variable domain (missing parts from reference TRBV5-1 and TRBJ2-3): KAGVTQTPRYLIKTRGQQVTLSCSPISGHRSVSWYQQTPGQGLQFLFEYFSETQRNKGNFPGRFSGRQFSNSRSEMNVSTLELGDSALYLCASSLGQATDTQYFGPGTRLTVL.

A single count supports this clonotype. The chain is built from TRBV6-2 or TRBV6-3 and TRBJ2-4; 13 bases match TRBD2. The CDR3 consists of 16 residues. CDR1 is MNHEY, CDR2 SVGEGT, per germline. The junction had 8 bases not matched to a gene; V was cut back by 5 bases and J by 7 bases. CDR3 sequence (DNA): TGTGCCAGCAGTGAAAGTTTGACTAGCGGGAGGAACATTCAGTACTTC. Translated: CASSESLTSGRNIQYF.

This clonotype has ten or more counts. The chain recombines TRBV24-1 with TRBJ2-1, with 11 bases aligning to TRBD2. J lost 3 bases, V lost 3 bases, and 3 bases had no gene match. In germline, CDR1 is KGHDR, CDR2 SFDVKD. The CDR3 is 16 amino acids. CDR3 DNA sequence: TGTGCCACCAGTGATCTGACTAGCGGGGACTACAATGAGCAGTTCTTC. It encodes CATSDLTSGDYNEQFF.

The table lists this clonotype with a few counts. The genes are TRBV28 and TRBJ2-4; 12 bases line up with TRBD2. Germline CDR1 MDHEN, CDR2 SYDVKM. The CDR3 sequence is 19 residues long. V dropped 6 bases and J dropped 0; count of bases not matched to a gene: 12. CDR3: CASRGSLTSGRLAKNIQYF. In nucleotides, the CDR3 is TGTGCCAGCAGGGGATCCCTGACTAGCGGGAGACTAGCCAAAAACATTCAGTACTTC. Together with reference TRBV28 and TRBJ2-4, the CDR3 gives the full variable domain: DVKVTQSSRYLVKRTGEKVFLECVQDMDHENMFWYRQDPGLGLRLIYFSYDVKMKEKGDIPEGYSVSREKKERFSLILESASTNQTSMYLCASRGSLTSGRLAKNIQYFGAGTRLSVL.

This clonotype showed up many times. The chain carries TRBV12-3 or TRBV12-4 and TRBJ2-3; 11 bases are shared with TRBD2. This CDR3 spans 17 amino acids. J was trimmed by 3 bases and V by 6 bases; bases with no gene match: 11. CDR3 DNA: TGTGCCAGCAGCCCTGGGACTAGCGGAAGCCCGACAGATACGCAGTATTTT. Translating gives CASSPGTSGSPTDTQYF.

V gene TRBV7-9 combines with J gene TRBJ1-1; 7 bases agree with TRBD1. V shed 1 base and J 12 bases; nucleotides not matched to a gene: 11. This CDR3 contains 14 residues. Germline-derived CDR1 and CDR2 are SEHNR and FQNEAQ (reference sequence). The CDR3 DNA sequence: TGTGCCAGCAGCTTAGTGGCGGCAGGGGGAAGGACTTTCTTT. Its translation is CASSLVAAGGRTFF.

In regard to this clonotype: This may be a read error, as it is one base from a much larger clone. The rearrangement uses TRBV11-2 and TRBJ2-2, with D possibly being TRBD2 (7 bases). Germline assignment: CDR1 SGHAT and CDR2 FQNNGV. CDR3 length: 16 amino acids. Here the CDR3 reads CASSPEGGRNTGERFF. Here the CDR3 DNA reads TGTGCCAGCAGTCCCGAGGGGGGGAGGAACACCGGGGAGCGGTTTTTT.

This clonotype was picked up many times. The chain uses TRBV12-3 or TRBV12-4 and TRBJ1-1; D perhaps matches TRBD1 (5 bases). CDR3 length: 14 residues. Trimming took 3 bases from V and 1 from J, leaving 9 bases between them. CDR3 nucleotide sequence: TGTGCCAGCAGTTTCCGGGACCCGAACACTGAAGCTTTCTTT. Translation: CASSFRDPNTEAFF.